Below, one T cell receptor beta chain is given with its context. Its antigen is not identified. The V gene lost 7 bases and the J gene lost 0 bases, with 4 bases spanning the gap. Germline CDR1 SNHLY, CDR2 FYNNEI. This CDR3 has 13 residues. The data were taken from a study of CD4+ T cells in melanoma. Study results and limitations: A reported correlation linked neoantigen-specific CD4+ T cells to CD8+, macrophage and B cell function. Diverse differentiation states were reported for melanoma neoantigen-specific CD4+ T cells.

Sequenced by immunoSEQ multiplex PCR; TCRdb stores in-frame clones only, minus some. Here the sample spans about 8,800 clones, around four fifths being singletons. The specimen sequenced was cells from a culture (not recorded whether cultured in vitro). The TCR originated in a human donor with melanoma. The chain links TRBV2 to TRBJ1-6; D unclear. The CDR3 loop is CASTVSYNSPLHF. The CDR3 region has the DNA TGTGCCAGCACGGTCTCCTATAATTCACCCCTCCACTTT.